This T cell receptor (beta chain) emerged from a study of cytomegalovirus exposure and HLA in healthy donors. The CDR3 extends over 14 amino acids. With V trimmed by 5 bases and J by 8 bases, 7 bases remained unmatched. CDR1 is SGHAT, CDR2 FQNNGV, per germline. Study-wide points: The study flagged some 170 TCR beta chains as cytomegalovirus-associated. Confirmation was obtained in vitro that a few CMV-associated chains are specific for CMV antigens.

The study ran its PCR with 60 Vbeta and 13 Jbeta primers. This table comes from immunoSEQ multiplex PCR, and its TCRdb copy is limited to in-frame clones, with some not included. Of approximately 97,000 clones listed, around 85% are singletons. This clone was found once. No antigen is known for it. Material: PBMCs. The J gene is TRBJ2-1, the V gene TRBV11-2; 9 nucleotides align to TRBD2. The sequence was collected from a man aged 35-49 years in good health and CMV-seropositive. This CDR3 is CASSPAGGHHEQFF. CDR3 sequence (DNA): TGTGCCAGCAGCCCCGCGGGAGGGCACCATGAGCAGTTCTTC.